This TCR beta chain was retrieved from a study of T-cell memory formation after mild COVID-19. TCRdb ran MiXCR on the 5' RACE reads and lists one entry per CDR3 protein. The table shows 540,000 or so distinct CDR3 sequences, with about a fifth occurring only once. CDR1 LNHDA and CDR2 SQIVND come from the germline V gene (reference sequence). V lost 4 bases to trimming and J lost 2 bases, with 11 bases between them. This CDR3 is 14 amino acids long. This receptor was identified in an adult woman who had mild COVID-19 (a few samples of this study predate the infection). Cell type and time point are not known. The chain employs TRBV19 and TRBJ2-5, with D perhaps TRBD1 (7 bases). Sequencing was carried out using PBMCs or a T cell subset sorted from them (not recorded which). CDR3 sequence (DNA): TGTGCCAGTAGTAGGGGGGACAGTCAAGAGACCCAGTACTTC. Translating it yields CASSRGDSQETQYF.